The clone carrying this TCR beta chain showed up just a few times. The sample comes from a study of T-cell reconstitution after alpha-beta-depleted transplantation in children. For TCRbeta, the library was prepared with unique molecular identifiers. One entry per CDR3 protein results from TCRdb running MiXCR on the PCR reads. Counted here are about 480,000 distinct CDR3 sequences, around 13% occurring once; the ten biggest clones make up around 5.8%. The CDR3 loop spans 16 amino acids. Germline V gene lookup returns CDR1 DFQATT and CDR2 SNEGSKA (reference sequence). V dropped 3 bases and J dropped 2 bases, with 20 bases sitting between them.

This receptor was obtained from a human donor who donated a stem cell graft to a child with combined immunodeficiency. V is TRBV20-1 and J is TRBJ2-7; D is possibly TRBD2 (5 bases). This sample comprised PBMCs from the stem cell graft donor, obtained from the stem cell graft. The DNA of the CDR3 is TGCAGTGCTAGGGACCCTCTGACGGGAAGTCCCTACGAGCAGTACTTC. It codes for CSARDPLTGSPYEQYF.